The clone carrying this TCR beta chain was counted a few times. Germline loops: CDR1 SGHDT, CDR2 YYEEEE. The CDR3 length is 13 residues. With 2 bases clipped from V and 3 bases from J, the junction kept 1 base outside the gene matches. The data are from a study of blood T cell repertoires in COVID-19. Overall study context: From the United States, Italy and Spain came samples of acute and convalescent COVID-19. PBMCs, B-cell-depleted T cells, or T cells provided the cDNA or gDNA that made up the material.

How the authors handled the data: Scientists estimated how many nucleated cells there were by amplifying reference gene primers. The method was immunoSEQ multiplex PCR; TCRdb's version includes in-frame clones alone and lacks a portion of them. V and J calls and clone size are copied from that table; D and trimming were computed from the DNA. The table lists tens of thousands of clones, around 86% of them singletons. The chain couples TRBV5-6 to TRBJ2-5; 7 bases align to TRBD1. The sample was peripheral blood. The sequence derives from a woman aged 55-69 years with acute or convalescent COVID-19. CDR3 sequence reads: CASSFGTEETQYF. The CDR3 coding sequence is TGTGCCAGCAGCTTTGGGACAGAAGAGACCCAGTACTTC.